One sample yielded the 29 T cell receptor beta chains listed below, sequenced in a study of T cell clonality in common variable immunodeficiency. Assay: immunoSEQ multiplex PCR; the TCRdb copy retains only in-frame clones and omits some. This sample has some 44,000 clones, each found more than once. Sequencing used peripheral blood mononuclear cells. The origin of the receptors is a person between 18 and 75 years old in good health.

At least ten counts were recorded for this clone. The missing CDR3 end, 3 residues past where the read stops, is filled in from the germline J gene. V and J are TRBV2 and TRBJ2-4; D may be TRBD1 (7 bases). The CDR3 has 16 residues. Trimming pared 4 bases from V and 2 bases from J, leaving 15 bases between. In germline, CDR1 is SNHLY, CDR2 FYNNEI. This CDR3 is CASSVRGAPTKNIQYF. The sequenced part of the CDR3 DNA is TGTGCCAGCAGTGTCAGGGGGGCGCCGACCAAAAACATT.

Many counts were recorded for this clone. Read coverage stops 3 residues before the CDR3 terminus; the germline J gene supplies the remainder. The chain employs TRBV29-1 and TRBJ2-5, with D possibly matching TRBD2 (6 bases). The CDR3 spans 13 residues. Germline CDR1 reads SQVTM; CDR2 reads ANQGSEA. V lost 1 base to trimming and J lost 7 bases, with 13 bases between them. CDR3 loop: CSVEGAARGTQYF. The CDR3 bases that were read are TGCAGCGTTGAAGGGGCAGCGCGGGGGACC.

There are many counts of this clone. Read sequence stops 3 residues before the CDR3 end, and the germline J gene provides the missing end. The gene calls are TRBV7-6 and TRBJ2-7, with 11 bases that match TRBD2. The V gene's germline CDR1 is SGHVS and CDR2 FNYEAQ. V dropped 5 bases and J dropped 2; count of bases not matched to a gene: 8. This CDR3 is 16 amino acids long. CDR3 sequence reads: CASSERLAGGAYEQYF. The sequenced part of the CDR3 DNA is TGTGCCAGCAGCGAGCGGCTAGCGGGAGGTGCCTACGAG.

This clone has ten or more counts. CDR3 region: CASTRGEKLFF. CDR3 bases read: TGTGCCAGTACTCGAGGGGAAAAA. The chain has TRBV19 and TRBJ1-4; D uncertain. From the germline J gene comes the end of the CDR3, since the read stops 3 residues before it. The V and J ends lost 7 bases and 8 bases respectively, with 8 bases between them. Germline V gene sequence: CDR1 LNHDA, CDR2 SQIVND (reference sequence). CDR3 length: 11 amino acids.

Ten or more counts support this clone. The read stops 3 residues short of the end of the CDR3; the missing end is completed from the germline J gene. Different DNA sequences within this sample yield the same CDR3. This chain joins TRBV5-1 and TRBJ2-7, with D possibly being TRBD2 (6 bases). Trimming stripped 4 bases from V and 2 bases from J, with 19 bases between. This CDR3 region has 16 residues. Germline V lookup: CDR1 SGHRS, CDR2 YFSETQ. The CDR3 DNA, read in part, is TGCGCCAGCAGCCTAATCCCTAGCGACCGACCCTACGAG. Its protein product is CASSLIPSDRPYE. The CDR3 as a whole reads CASSLIPSDRPYEQYF.

This clone was counted at least ten times. The CDR3 end falls 3 residues outside the read, so it is completed with the germline J gene. This rearrangement joins TRBV7-3 to TRBJ1-1; D is unresolved. This CDR3 comprises 13 residues. V lost 7 bases to trimming and J lost 5 bases, with 14 bases between them. Germline CDR1 SGHTA, CDR2 FQGTGA. The part of the CDR3 DNA that was read is TGTGCCAGCACCGAGACGGGTTTTACTGAA. This sequence encodes CASTETGFTE. The full CDR3 protein reads CASTETGFTEAFF.

This clone was observed many times. CDR3 region: CASSLGGQSNTEAFF. The part of the CDR3 DNA that was read is TGTGCCAGCAGCTTAGGGGGACAATCGAACACTGAA. The chain is built from TRBV7-9 and TRBJ1-1; weak D call: TRBD1 (6 bases). The read gets to within 3 residues of the CDR3 end, and the germline J gene fills in the rest. Germline V gene lookup returns CDR1 SEHNR and CDR2 FQNEAQ (reference sequence). Trimming took 1 base from V and 1 from J, leaving 10 bases between them. This CDR3 has 15 residues.

This clone was counted ten times or more. The read falls 3 residues short of the CDR3 end, and the missing part is taken from the germline J gene. The rearrangement joins TRBV7-6 to TRBJ2-7, with D perhaps matching TRBD2 (6 bases). Trimming removed 3 bases from V and 2 bases from J, with 17 bases in between. CDR1 is SGHVS, CDR2 FNYEAQ, per germline. The length of the CDR3 is 16 residues. CDR3 DNA (partial): TGTGCCAGCAGCTTTGGACCCCCCGGGGGTCCCTACGAG. Translation: CASSFGPPGGPYE. In full, the CDR3 is CASSFGPPGGPYEQYF. Full variable domain (rest looked up from reference TRBV7-6 and TRBJ2-7): GAGVSQSPRYKVTKRGQDVALRCDPISGHVSLYWYRQALGQGPEFLTYFNYEAQQDKSGLPNDRFSAERPEGSISTLTIQRTEQRDSAMYRCASSFGPPGGPYEQYFGPGTRLTVT.

This clone was seen repeatedly, ten times or more. The CDR3 goes on 3 residues after the read ends, and that part is filled in from the germline J gene. The chain recombines TRBV19 with TRBJ1-1; TRBD1 is a possible D gene (5 bases). With 7 bases removed from V and 0 bases from J, the gap between germline ends came to 15 bases. The CDR3 extends over 15 amino acids. Per the germline V gene, CDR1 is LNHDA and CDR2 is SQIVND (reference sequence). CDR3 bases read: TGTGCCAGTACCCGATCGACAGCCTTGAACACTGAA. As protein: CASTRSTALNTE. The complete CDR3 sequence is CASTRSTALNTEAFF.

This clone was found many times. Coverage ceases 3 residues before the CDR3 finishes, and the germline J gene fills in the end. The chain carries TRBV7-6 and TRBJ1-4, with D possibly TRBD1 on 6 matching bases. CDR3 length: 17 amino acids. Germline CDR1 is SGHVS and CDR2 is FNYEAQ. Trimming removed 2 bases from V and 2 bases from J, with 15 bases in between. CDR3 DNA, as far as it was read: TGTGCCAGCAGCTTATCCGGGGGGCATGCGACTAATGAAAAA. This translates into CASSLSGGHATNEK. The whole CDR3 reads CASSLSGGHATNEKLFF. Filled out from reference TRBV7-6 and TRBJ1-4, the complete variable domain reads GAGVSQSPRYKVTKRGQDVALRCDPISGHVSLYWYRQALGQGPEFLTYFNYEAQQDKSGLPNDRFSAERPEGSISTLTIQRTEQRDSAMYRCASSLSGGHATNEKLFFGSGTQLSVL.

This clone was seen many times. The junction departs from germline at one end; a sequencing error may be responsible. From the germline J gene comes the end of the CDR3, since the read stops 3 residues before it. The chain carries TRBV4-2 and TRBJ2-5; 11 bases fit TRBD2. The CDR3 is 16 residues long. Germline values: CDR1 LGHNA, CDR2 YNFKEQ. The CDR3 loop is CASSQGSGGAQETQYF. The CDR3 bases that were read are TGCGCCAGCAGCCAAGGTAGCGGGGGGGCCCAGGAGACC.

This clone was picked up many times. The read stops 3 residues short of the end of the CDR3; the missing end is completed from the germline J gene. This chain connects TRBV5-1 to TRBJ1-2; perhaps TRBD1 as D (6 bases). This CDR3 is 15 amino acids long. CDR1 and CDR2 (germline): SGHRS, YFSETQ. Trimming took off 0 bases at V and 4 bases at J, with 13 bases between the two ends. The CDR3 here is CASSLGTIQGYGYTF. The covered CDR3 bases are TGCGCCAGCAGCTTGGGGACAATACAGGGCTATGGC.

The sample holds many counts of this clone. The observed sequence ends 3 residues before the CDR3 terminus, with the missing tail filled in from the germline J gene. The genes are TRBV29-1 and TRBJ2-2; 7 bases align to TRBD2. The V gene's germline CDR1 is SQVTM and CDR2 ANQGSEA. Trimming removed 7 bases from V and 6 bases from J; junction bases left unmatched: 11. This CDR3 comprises 14 residues. Partial CDR3 DNA: TGCAGCGCCCCAAAGGGGAGGGGAGCCGGGGAG. Protein product: CSAPKGRGAGE. The full CDR3 sequence reads CSAPKGRGAGELFF.

This clone was detected ten times or more. The missing CDR3 end, 3 residues past where the read stops, is filled in from the germline J gene. This chain links TRBV5-1 with TRBJ2-2; D is undetermined. V dropped 0 bases and J dropped 4 bases, with 10 bases sitting between them. The CDR3 extends over 15 amino acids. Germline loops: CDR1 SGHRS, CDR2 YFSETQ. CDR3 DNA (partial): TGCGCCAGCAGCTTGGTCGGGTTGGTCACCGGGGAG. This gives the protein CASSLVGLVTGE. The whole CDR3 is CASSLVGLVTGELFF.

The sample holds many counts of this clone. The read terminates 3 residues before the CDR3 end, so the remaining end is supplied by the germline J gene. The chain employs TRBV5-1 and TRBJ2-7; D perhaps matches TRBD2 (5 bases). V lost 5 bases and J 4 bases, leaving 10 bases between the germline ends. From germline, CDR1 is SGHRS and CDR2 YFSETQ. The CDR3 is 12 residues long. CDR3 protein: CASRSSSYEQYF. The covered CDR3 bases are TGCGCCAGCAGGTCTAGCAGTTACGAG. The variable domain in full, completed from reference TRBV5-1 and TRBJ2-7, reads KAGVTQTPRYLIKTRGQQVTLSCSPISGHRSVSWYQQTPGQGLQFLFEYFSETQRNKGNFPGRFSGRQFSNSRSEMNVSTLELGDSALYLCASRSSSYEQYFGPGTRLTVT.

This clone was seen at least ten times. The CDR3 extends 3 residues past the end of the read, so its final part is completed from the germline J gene. The same CDR3 also results from other DNA sequences found in this sample. The rearrangement joins TRBV7-3 to TRBJ2-2; D may be TRBD1 or TRBD2 (5 bases each). The CDR3 totals 16 residues. The V end lost 5 bases, the J end lost 5 bases, and 18 bases lay between the germline ends. Germline-derived CDR1 and CDR2 are SGHTA and FQGTGA. CDR3 DNA, as far as it was read: TGTGCCAGCAGCCCGAGGGGCAGCGACGGGACCGGGGAG. As protein: CASSPRGSDGTGE. In full, the CDR3 reads CASSPRGSDGTGELFF.

This clone occurred many times. The read halts 3 residues ahead of the CDR3 end, with the missing end drawn from the germline J gene. This chain connects TRBV6-2 or TRBV6-3 to TRBJ2-7; maybe TRBD1 (6 bases). The CDR3 extends over 14 amino acids. CDR1 and CDR2 (germline): MNHEY, SVGEGT. Trimming stripped 2 bases from V and 1 base from J, with 9 bases between. The covered CDR3 bases are TGTGCCAGCAGTTACGGACAGCCGTCCTACGAG. The encoded protein is CASSYGQPSYE. The entire CDR3 protein is CASSYGQPSYEQYF.

This clone was seen ten or more times. The read ends 3 residues shy of where the CDR3 ends; the end is completed using the germline J gene. The chain recombines TRBV24-1 with TRBJ2-1; weak D call: TRBD1 (5 bases). This CDR3 comprises 15 residues. Germline V gives CDR1 KGHDR, CDR2 SFDVKD. With 1 base removed from V and 1 base from J, the gap between germline ends came to 7 bases. This CDR3 reads CATSDFRASYNEQFF. The covered CDR3 bases are TGTGCCACCAGTGATTTCAGGGCTTCCTACAATGAG.

This clone was seen repeatedly, ten times or more. Read sequence stops 3 residues before the CDR3 end, and the germline J gene provides the missing end. The V and J genes are TRBV5-1 and TRBJ2-2; TRBD2 aligns across 10 bases. Germline V gene lookup returns CDR1 SGHRS and CDR2 YFSETQ. The CDR3 runs 16 residues. The junction had 0 bases not matched to a gene; V was cut back by 1 base and J by 0 bases. The CDR3 protein is CASSLTSGANTGELFF. The DNA read from the CDR3 is TGCGCCAGCAGCTTGACTAGCGGGGCGAACACCGGGGAG.

This clone was observed many times. The CDR3 spells CASSLPGLAGLSSGNEQFF. Incomplete CDR3 DNA: TGTGCCAGCAGTTTACCCGGACTAGCGGGACTTTCGAGCGGCAATGAG. This chain links TRBV28 with TRBJ2-1; 12 nucleotides align to TRBD2. From the germline J gene comes the end of the CDR3, since the read stops 3 residues before it. CDR1 and CDR2 (germline): MDHEN, SYDVKM. The CDR3 length is 19 residues. With V trimmed by 2 bases and J by 6 bases, 14 bases remained unmatched. Complete variable domain (other parts from reference TRBV28 and TRBJ2-1): DVKVTQSSRYLVKRTGEKVFLECVQDMDHENMFWYRQDPGLGLRLIYFSYDVKMKEKGDIPEGYSVSREKKERFSLILESASTNQTSMYLCASSLPGLAGLSSGNEQFFGPGTRLTVL.

This clone was seen many times. The missing CDR3 end, 3 residues past where the read stops, is filled in from the germline J gene. The V call is TRBV6-2 or TRBV6-3, the J call TRBJ1-4, with D possibly being TRBD1 (5 bases). This CDR3 spans 15 amino acids. Per germline, CDR1 MNHEY and CDR2 SVGEGT. V was cut by 5 bases and J by 4 bases, with 14 bases left in between. The CDR3 loop is CASSPGVADNEKLFF. The CDR3 DNA, read in part, is TGTGCCAGCAGTCCGGGGGTCGCGGATAATGAAAAA.

This clone has a count of ten or more. The read ends 3 residues early relative to the CDR3; the germline J gene fills the gap. The chain links TRBV4-2 to TRBJ2-5, with 10 bases lining up with TRBD2. The CDR3 consists of 15 residues. The trim removed 0 bases at V and 3 bases at J, leaving 1 base unmatched. Germline V gene sequence: CDR1 LGHNA, CDR2 YNFKEQ. Incomplete CDR3 DNA: TGTGCCAGCAGCCAAGATACTAGCGGGAAAGAGACC. It is translated as CASSQDTSGKET. The full CDR3 protein reads CASSQDTSGKETQYF.

This clone was detected ten times or more. The sequence runs out 3 residues before the end of the CDR3; the remainder is reconstructed from the germline J gene. The chain is built from TRBV2 and TRBJ2-2, with D tentatively TRBD2 (7 bases). This CDR3 region has 14 residues. The V end was cut by 7 bases, the J end by 6 bases, with 15 bases between. Germline CDR1 SNHLY, CDR2 FYNNEI. CDR3: CASIGGGVSGELFF. The sequenced CDR3 bases are TGTGCCAGCATAGGGGGGGGAGTTTCCGGGGAG.

This clone was seen only a few times. From the germline J gene comes the end of the CDR3, since the read stops 3 residues before it. V gene TRBV30 combines with J gene TRBJ2-5, with unresolved D. The CDR3 is 12 residues long. Trimming cost V 2 bases and J 5 bases, with 9 bases left between them. CDR1 and CDR2 (germline): GTSNPN, SVGIG (reference sequence). The DNA read from the CDR3 is TGTGCCTGGAGTCCCCCACAGGAGACC. Translation: CAWSPPQET. The entire CDR3 sequence reads CAWSPPQETQYF.

There are many counts of this clone. The read falls 3 residues short of the CDR3 end, and the missing part is taken from the germline J gene. This rearrangement joins TRBV5-6 to TRBJ2-2, with no clear D. With 6 bases removed from V and 1 base from J, the gap between germline ends came to 10 bases. The CDR3 runs to 14 residues. Germline-derived CDR1 and CDR2 are SGHDT and YYEEEE. Partial CDR3 DNA: TGTGCCAGCACCAATACGGGGAACACCGGGGAG. It codes for CASTNTGNTGE. In full, the CDR3 is CASTNTGNTGELFF.

This clone has a count of ten or more. The read finishes 3 residues shy of the CDR3 end, and the germline J gene is used to complete it. The chain combines TRBV20-1 with TRBJ2-7, with a tentative D call TRBD2 (5 bases). V was shortened by 3 bases and J by 0 bases, with 15 bases between the two germline ends. This CDR3 has 15 residues. Germline V gene lookup returns CDR1 DFQATT and CDR2 SNEGSKA (reference sequence). The CDR3 bases that were read are TGCAGTGCTAGGCCCGCGGGTTTATCCTCCTACGAG. Translation: CSARPAGLSSYE. From start to end, the CDR3 is CSARPAGLSSYEQYF.

This clone was seen ten or more times. The read terminates 3 residues ahead of where the CDR3 ends, so the germline J gene completes it. The chain employs TRBV12-3 or TRBV12-4 and TRBJ2-2, with 14 bases that match TRBD2. V shed 6 bases and J 0 bases; nucleotides not matched to a gene: 6. The CDR3 has 18 amino acids. The CDR3 protein is CASRGGTSGSPNTGELFF. The CDR3 DNA, read in part, is TGTGCCAGCAGAGGGGGGACTAGCGGGAGCCCGAACACCGGGGAG.

Many counts were recorded for this clone. Coverage ceases 3 residues before the CDR3 finishes, and the germline J gene fills in the end. The chain carries TRBV20-1 and TRBJ2-7, with TRBD2 matching over 9 bases. V lost 3 bases and J lost 4; bases outside the gene matches: 7. The CDR3 spans 14 residues. Germline CDR1 DFQATT, CDR2 SNEGSKA (reference sequence). CDR3 DNA (partial): TGCAGTGCTAGCGATAGCGGGGGTATTTACGAG. Translated: CSASDSGGIYE. The CDR3, in full, reads CSASDSGGIYEQYF.

This clone was picked up many times. The sequenced part of the CDR3 DNA is TGTGCCAGTAGTAAGGGACTATTCACAGATACG. Its protein product is CASSKGLFTDT. The CDR3 reads in full as CASSKGLFTDTQYF. The genes are TRBV19 and TRBJ2-3, with 7 positions matching TRBD2. From the germline J gene comes the end of the CDR3, since the read stops 3 residues before it. Trimming removed 4 bases from V and 2 bases from J; junction bases left unmatched: 3. CDR3 size: 14 residues. Germline CDR1 is LNHDA and CDR2 is SQIVND (reference sequence). Filled out from reference TRBV19 and TRBJ2-3, the complete variable domain reads DGGITQSPKYLFRKEGQNVTLSCEQNLNHDAMYWYRQDPGQGLRLIYYSQIVNDFQKGDIAEGYSVSREKKESFPLTVTSAQKNPTAFYLCASSKGLFTDTQYFGPGTRLTVL.